The clone carrying this TCR beta chain was seen at least ten times. Its antigen is currently unknown. CDR3 regions were amplified by Arm-PCR using iRepertoire HTBI primers to build TCR beta libraries. TCRdb re-called the multiplex PCR reads through MiXCR, storing one row per CDR3 protein. This table has roughly 500,000 distinct CDR3 sequences, about 22% appearing once. This CDR3 contains 13 residues. Germline trimming cut 5 bases from V and 8 bases from J; bases unmatched to any gene: 2. Germline-derived CDR1 and CDR2 are MNHEY and SMNVEV (reference sequence). This record comes from a study of regulatory T cells in long-lasting Graves disease. Points from the study as a whole: There was favoring of TRBV28, TRBJ1-2 and TRBJ2-5 in persistent disease. TCR diversity was lower in persistent Graves' patients (versus newly diagnosed ones).

This sample's time point: persistent/refractory GD, antithyroid drugs over 5 years with positive TRAb. Isolated PBMC RNA provided the starting material for the TCR library. Material: peripheral blood mononuclear cells (PBMCs), obtained when the disease was refractory, from a patient treated with antithyroid drugs. This chain joins TRBV27 and TRBJ2-2, with 10 bases aligning to TRBD2. The receptor's source is a female donor with Graves disease. CDR3 DNA: TGTGCCAGCAGTCAGGGACTAGCGGGGGAGCTGTTTTTT. Protein product: CASSQGLAGELFF.